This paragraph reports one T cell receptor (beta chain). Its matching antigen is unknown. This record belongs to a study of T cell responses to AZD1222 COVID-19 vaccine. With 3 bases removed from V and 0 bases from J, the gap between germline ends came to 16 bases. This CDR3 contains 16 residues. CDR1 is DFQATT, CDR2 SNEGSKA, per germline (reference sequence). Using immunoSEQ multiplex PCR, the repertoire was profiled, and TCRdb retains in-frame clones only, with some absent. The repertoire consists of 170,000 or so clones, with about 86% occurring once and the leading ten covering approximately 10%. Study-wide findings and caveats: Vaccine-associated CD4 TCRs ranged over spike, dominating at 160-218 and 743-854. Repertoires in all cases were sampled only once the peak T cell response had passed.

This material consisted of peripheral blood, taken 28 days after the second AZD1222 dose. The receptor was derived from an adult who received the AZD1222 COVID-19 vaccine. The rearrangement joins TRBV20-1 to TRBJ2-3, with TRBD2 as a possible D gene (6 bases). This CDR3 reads CSASHRDSPSTDTQYF. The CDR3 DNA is TGCAGTGCTAGTCATCGGGACTCCCCCAGCACAGATACGCAGTATTTT.